Only one count was recorded for the clone carrying this TCR beta chain. The data derive from a study of blood T cell repertoires in COVID-19. At the level of the study: The United States, Italy and Spain supplied acute and convalescent COVID-19 samples. The analysed material was cDNA or gDNA that came from T cells, B-cell-depleted T cells, or PBMCs.

In the original workflow: Amplification with reference gene primers provided the estimates of nucleated cell counts. Produced via immunoSEQ multiplex PCR; TCRdb's table is partial and in-frame only. From that table come the V and J calls and clone size; the DNA was used to work out D and trimming. The sample comprises 210,000 or so clones, around nine tenths of which are singletons, and roughly 2.5% rests with the top ten. The sequenced material came from peripheral blood. This TCR was sampled from a woman aged 60 to 75 with acute or convalescent COVID-19.

The CDR3 region has the DNA TGTGCCAGCAGTTCGACAGGGGATCTATACGAGCAGTACTTC. Protein sequence: CASSSTGDLYEQYF. The chain carries TRBV28 and TRBJ2-7; TRBD1 agrees at 8 bases. V was pared by 4 bases and J by 4 bases, with 6 bases of the junction left unmatched. Germline assignment: CDR1 MDHEN and CDR2 SYDVKM. This CDR3 is 14 amino acids long.